The clone carrying this TCR beta chain was picked up a small number of times. What it binds is not known. V was trimmed by 2 bases and J by 6 bases, leaving 7 bases between them. The CDR3 is 13 residues long. Germline CDR1 and CDR2: MNHEY and SMNVEV (reference sequence). A 5'RACE template-switching step, the method used to make TCR cDNA, added a universal primer site and UMIs. From the 5' RACE reads, TCRdb called clonotypes with MiXCR, one entry per CDR3 protein. The sample consists of hundreds of thousands of distinct CDR3 sequences, around 20% of them appearing once. This sample is drawn from a study of T cells after yellow fever vaccination. Points from the study as a whole: Shared CD4/CD8 clonotypes were a small share, likely from convergent recombination. In FACS-sorted repertoires, abundant clonotypes from the bulk population could appear as contaminants. Most clones from primary vaccination were detected again post-booster (approximately 96% CD4, around 88% CD8).

The genes are TRBV27 and TRBJ2-2; D is unclear. This TCR was recovered from a man in his late teens or twenties who received the YFV17D yellow fever vaccine. Sequences were derived from PBMCs, sampled before the yellow fever booster vaccination. CDR3 DNA sequence: TGTGCCAGCAGTTTAAAAGTCTCCGGGGAGCTGTTTTTT. This translates into CASSLKVSGELFF.